These 27 T cell receptor beta chains came from one sample sequenced in a study of identical twins. Via MiXCR, TCRdb re-called the 5' RACE reads, giving one row per CDR3 protein. The sample carries 1.5 million or so distinct CDR3 sequences, about 30% recorded once. Material for sequencing was cord blood. Receptors originate from a newborn girl in good health.

The rearrangement joins TRBV2 to TRBJ1-2, with 7 bases that match TRBD1. The CDR3 contains 15 residues. Unmatched junction bases numbered 12, after V lost 6 bases and J lost 5 bases. Looked up from germline, CDR1 is SNHLY and CDR2 is FYNNEI. CDR3 nucleotides: TGTGCCAGCAGGGCGACAGGGCGGAGTGGGTATGGCTACACCTTC. Encoded protein: CASRATGRSGYGYTF.

This clonotype was seen a handful of times. This chain connects TRBV6-5 to TRBJ2-7, with 7 bases that match TRBD2. V shed 6 bases and J 3 bases; nucleotides not matched to a gene: 11. Germline loops: CDR1 MNHEY, CDR2 SVGAGI. This CDR3 spans 15 amino acids. The CDR3 region is CASRSLAEGDYEQYF. In DNA, the CDR3 is TGTGCCAGCAGAAGTCTAGCGGAAGGGGACTACGAGCAGTACTTC.

This clonotype showed up just a few times. The chain joins TRBV7-2 to TRBJ2-1; 12 bases map to TRBD2. Trimming at V came to 0 bases and at J to 7 bases, leaving 7 bases not matched to a gene. Germline assignment: CDR1 SGHTA and CDR2 FQGNSA. This CDR3 has 17 amino acids. The CDR3 DNA reads as TGTGCCAGCAGCTTAGCAGGTCTAGCGGGAGGGCAAAATGAGCAGTTCTTC. Protein: CASSLAGLAGGQNEQFF.

The J gene is TRBJ2-2, the V gene TRBV2, with 9 bases identical to TRBD1. This CDR3 region has 14 residues. V gave up 6 bases and J gave up 6 bases; unmatched junction bases: 5. The germline gives CDR1 SNHLY, CDR2 FYNNEI. The CDR3 DNA follows: TGTGCCAGCAGGGGGACAGGGAGGTCCGGGGAGCTGTTTTTT. Translating gives CASRGTGRSGELFF.

This clonotype was detected only a few times. CDR3 in amino acids: CASRAGLAGEETQYF. As DNA, the CDR3 is TGTGCCAGCAGGGCGGGACTAGCGGGGGAAGAGACCCAGTACTTC. The V call is TRBV12-3 or TRBV12-4, the J call TRBJ2-4; 14 positions agree with TRBD2. Gene TRBJ2-5 matches the end of the DNA better, so the J call may be wrong. The CDR3 sequence is 15 residues long.

This chain uses TRBV6-5 with TRBJ1-1; D may be TRBD1 (5 bases). CDR3 size: 15 residues. Trimming stripped 5 bases from V and 0 bases from J, with 13 bases between. Germline CDR1 is MNHEY and CDR2 is SVGAGI. CDR3 protein: CASSAGRLMNTEAFF. The CDR3, as DNA: TGTGCCAGCAGTGCGGGACGTCTCATGAACACTGAAGCTTTCTTT.

This clonotype turned up a few times. This rearrangement joins TRBV6-1 to TRBJ1-2, with TRBD1 matching over 7 bases. The CDR3 has 14 residues. The trim removed 2 bases at V and 3 bases at J, leaving 3 bases unmatched. Germline CDR1 MNHNS, CDR2 SASEGT. CDR3 in amino acids: CASSERQGDYGYTF. CDR3 in DNA: TGTGCCAGCAGTGAACGGCAGGGGGACTATGGCTACACCTTC.

In its sample, this clonotype was seen a few times. The J gene is TRBJ2-5, the V gene TRBV12-3 or TRBV12-4, with a weak D call TRBD1 (5 bases). This CDR3 spans 14 amino acids. Between the trimmed V and J ends, which lost 2 bases and 5 bases, there was a span of 12 bases. The CDR3: CASSLPAGWETQYF. In DNA, the CDR3 is TGTGCCAGCAGTTTACCCGCAGGGTGGGAGACCCAGTACTTC.

This clonotype came up a few times. The chain has TRBV4-1 and TRBJ1-4; D is ambiguous. V was shortened by 1 base and J by 11 bases, with 11 bases between the two germline ends. Germline V gene lookup returns CDR1 MGHRA and CDR2 YSYEKL. The CDR3 covers 13 residues. The CDR3 bases are TGCGCCAGCAGCCAAGTACCGTTTCAGAAACTGTTTTTT. Encoded protein: CASSQVPFQKLFF.

The chain links TRBV2 to TRBJ2-3; 9 bases map to TRBD2. With 7 bases clipped from V and 1 base from J, the junction kept 15 bases outside the gene matches. The CDR3 sequence is 18 residues long. Germline V gene lookup returns CDR1 SNHLY and CDR2 FYNNEI. The CDR3 coding sequence is TGTGCCAGCATGGGAGCCGAGTATCGGACTAGCGGCACAGATACGCAGTATTTT. Residues: CASMGAEYRTSGTDTQYF. Filled out from reference TRBV2 and TRBJ2-3, the complete variable domain reads EPEVTQTPSHQVTQMGQEVILRCVPISNHLYFYWYRQILGQKVEFLVSFYNNEISEKSEIFDDQFSVERPDGSNFTLKIRSTKLEDSAMYFCASMGAEYRTSGTDTQYFGPGTRLTVL.

This chain connects TRBV5-1 to TRBJ1-3; no clear D gene. The CDR3 is 16 amino acids. V lost 0 bases, J lost 0 bases, and 10 bases lay in between. Per the germline V gene, CDR1 is SGHRS and CDR2 is YFSETQ. CDR3 in amino acids: CASSLGPKSSGNTIYF. The CDR3 region has the DNA TGCGCCAGCAGCTTGGGCCCGAAGAGCTCTGGAAACACCATATATTTT.

This clonotype was observed a few times. This rearrangement joins TRBV4-2 to TRBJ2-7; 11 nucleotides align to TRBD2. This CDR3 spans 15 amino acids. CDR1 is LGHNA and CDR2 is YNFKEQ in the germline V gene. Trimming cost V 3 bases and J 7 bases; bases outside gene matches: 8. CDR3 nucleotides: TGTGCCAGCAGCCAGAGAAGACTAGCGGGGCGGGAGCAGTACTTC. Translation: CASSQRRLAGREQYF.

The chain is built from TRBV7-9 and TRBJ2-1; D assignment may be TRBD1 or TRBD2 (5 bases each). The CDR3 has 14 amino acids. V lost 1 base and J 6 bases, leaving 10 bases between the germline ends. The V gene's germline CDR1 is SEHNR and CDR2 FQNEAQ (reference sequence). The chain's CDR3 is CASSLVGVANEQFF. CDR3 DNA sequence: TGTGCCAGCAGCTTAGTGGGGGTAGCCAATGAGCAGTTCTTC.

This clonotype was seen more than once but under ten times. This sequence joins TRBV28 and TRBJ1-6, with 10 bases lining up with TRBD1. The V and J ends lost 6 bases and 3 bases, in that order; junction bases with no gene match: 17. The CDR3 loop spans 20 amino acids. CDR1 is MDHEN, CDR2 SYDVKM, per germline. CDR3 DNA: TGTGCCAGCAGCCTACAATCTAGAATGACAGGGGGCGGCTATAATTCACCCCTCCACTTT. The encoded protein is CASSLQSRMTGGGYNSPLHF.

This clonotype has more than one count but fewer than ten. This chain connects TRBV7-2 to TRBJ2-1, with a weak D call TRBD2 (6 bases). Germline-derived CDR1 and CDR2 are SGHTA and FQGNSA. Trimming cost V 6 bases and J 1 base, with 16 bases left between them. The CDR3 is 16 residues long. CDR3 region: CASRTQGGVSYNEQFF. The DNA of the CDR3 is TGTGCCAGCAGGACTCAAGGCGGGGTTTCCTACAATGAGCAGTTCTTC.

In its sample, this clonotype was seen a few times. A far more abundant clone sits one base away, making this likely a read error. V usage is TRBV27 and J usage is TRBJ1-1, with no clear D. The CDR3 runs 13 residues. Germline assignment: CDR1 MNHEY and CDR2 SMNVEV (reference sequence). Trimming removed 7 bases from V and 1 base from J, with 10 bases in between. CDR3 protein: CASNLGRNTEAFF. In DNA, the CDR3 is TGTGCCAGCAACTTAGGGAGGAACACTGAAGCTTTCTTT.

The V gene is TRBV28, the J gene TRBJ2-1; D is undetermined. CDR1 is MDHEN and CDR2 is SYDVKM in the germline V gene. The germline V and J ends were trimmed by 4 bases and 7 bases, with 11 bases remaining between them. The CDR3 extends over 13 amino acids. The CDR3 DNA reads TGTGCCAGCAGTTCACCCCATGGGAATGAGCAGTTCTTC. This sequence encodes CASSSPHGNEQFF.

V gene TRBV10-3 combines with J gene TRBJ2-6; D gene uncertain. This CDR3 region has 16 residues. CDR1 is ENHRY and CDR2 is SYGVKD in the germline V gene. Trimming took 0 bases from V and 0 from J, leaving 6 bases between them. The chain's CDR3 is CAISESGCSGANVLTF. The CDR3 DNA reads TGTGCCATCAGTGAGTCAGGATGCTCTGGGGCCAACGTCCTGACTTTC.

This chain joins TRBV5-1 and TRBJ1-2, with 9 positions matching TRBD1. Germline values: CDR1 SGHRS, CDR2 YFSETQ. Trimming removed 2 bases from V and 7 bases from J; junction bases left unmatched: 6. This CDR3 spans 14 amino acids. DNA for the CDR3: TGCGCCAGCAGCTTACCGGACAGGGGAGGTGGCTACACCTTC. Protein product: CASSLPDRGGGYTF. The variable domain in full, completed from reference TRBV5-1 and TRBJ1-2, reads KAGVTQTPRYLIKTRGQQVTLSCSPISGHRSVSWYQQTPGQGLQFLFEYFSETQRNKGNFPGRFSGRQFSNSRSEMNVSTLELGDSALYLCASSLPDRGGGYTFGSGTRLTVV.

The chain combines TRBV14 with TRBJ1-4; 10 nucleotides align to TRBD1. From germline, CDR1 is SGHDN and CDR2 FVKESK. V was clipped by 1 base and J by 6 bases; unmatched bases: 8. CDR3 length equals 17 residues. The CDR3 nucleotides are TGTGCCAGCAGCCAAGGATTTTCGGACAGGGGGTATGAAAAACTGTTTTTT. It codes for CASSQGFSDRGYEKLFF.

The chain employs TRBV12-3 or TRBV12-4 and TRBJ1-1, with 7 nucleotides matching TRBD1. J was trimmed by 6 bases and V by 6 bases; bases with no gene match: 7. The CDR3 length is 13 residues. The CDR3 is CASSIRGISEAFF. Here the CDR3 DNA reads TGTGCCAGCAGCATCAGGGGGATCTCTGAAGCTTTCTTT.

This clonotype was found a few times. This rearrangement joins TRBV20-1 to TRBJ1-2, with 10 bases fitting TRBD1. The CDR3 totals 14 residues. Per germline, CDR1 DFQATT and CDR2 SNEGSKA (reference sequence). V trimming: 5 bases; J trimming: 3 bases; junction bases outside the gene matches: 6. CDR3 sequence (DNA): TGCAGTGCTTTCGTAGGACAGGGGGACTATGGCTACACCTTC. The encoded protein is CSAFVGQGDYGYTF.

In its sample, this clonotype was seen a few times. The CDR3 DNA reads as TGTGCCAGCAGTTTATTGGGCCTAGCGGGAGTTCGGGAGACCCAGTACTTC. Residues: CASSLLGLAGVRETQYF. This chain connects TRBV28 to TRBJ2-5, with 10 bases lining up with TRBD2. Trimming took 1 base from V and 5 from J; bases not matched to a gene: 10. CDR1 is MDHEN, CDR2 SYDVKM, per germline. The CDR3 has 17 amino acids.

This clonotype turned up a few times. The V call is TRBV12-3 or TRBV12-4, the J call TRBJ2-5; TRBD2 aligns across 9 bases. The CDR3 is made up of 15 amino acids. With 5 bases clipped from V and 2 bases from J, the junction kept 6 bases outside the gene matches. The CDR3 spells CASSSGGSSQETQYF. Here the CDR3 DNA reads TGTGCCAGCAGTAGCGGGGGGAGCTCTCAAGAGACCCAGTACTTC.

The chain joins TRBV12-3 or TRBV12-4 to TRBJ2-3, with 8 bases fitting TRBD2. The trim removed 2 bases at V and 4 bases at J, leaving 5 bases unmatched. This CDR3 is 15 amino acids long. The CDR3 loop reads CASSLPGGLADTQYF. CDR3 bases: TGTGCCAGCAGTTTACCGGGGGGGCTTGCAGATACGCAGTATTTT.

Concerning this clonotype: Germline and junction disagree at one end, which may indicate a read error. The chain uses TRBV20-1 and TRBJ1-6; 8 nucleotides agree with TRBD1. Looked up from germline, CDR1 is DFQATT and CDR2 is SNEGSKA (reference sequence). The CDR3 has 17 amino acids. The CDR3 spells CSASPRTGRSYNSPPHF. The CDR3 region has the DNA TGCAGTGCTAGTCCGAGGACAGGGCGCTCCTATAATTCACCCCCCCACTTT.

This clonotype was seen a few times. The chain carries TRBV9 and TRBJ2-7; 8 bases line up with TRBD2. CDR3 length: 14 amino acids. V was clipped by 3 bases and J by 6 bases; unmatched bases: 8. Germline V CDR1 and CDR2: SGDLS, YYNGEE. CDR3 region: CASSAGLAGAEQYF. The CDR3 DNA sequence: TGTGCCAGCAGCGCCGGGCTAGCGGGTGCCGAGCAGTACTTC.